The present T cell receptor (beta chain) was sequenced within a study of T cells in Graves' hyperthyroidism and ophthalmopathy. Study context: Peripheral blood collection took place at initial diagnosis, before any treatment. Study findings and constraints: Most clonotypes expanded in thyroid above 0.001 were likewise present in blood.

Amplification of TCR beta CDR3 regions used RNA as the template. Using the HTBI primer set, a first-round RT-PCR was run on the TCR CDR3. TCRdb redid the calling of the multiplex PCR reads with MiXCR, one entry per CDR3 protein. The table shows roughly 500,000 distinct CDR3 sequences, with around 22% occurring only once. This clonotype has a handful of counts. Its target is not known. Germline-derived CDR1 and CDR2 are DFQATT and SNEGSKA (reference sequence). Trimming took 5 bases from V and 4 from J, leaving 15 bases between them. The CDR3 is 14 amino acids. Patients showing uncontrolled infection, other autoimmune disease, pregnancy or lactation were ineligible.

This chain connects TRBV20-1 to TRBJ1-5, with D possibly matching TRBD1 (5 bases). What was sequenced was blood. This TCR came from a woman aged 25 to 39 with Graves' ophthalmopathy. The CDR3 protein is CSARLGTENQPQHF. The CDR3 DNA follows: TGCAGTGCTCGCTTAGGGACGGAAAATCAGCCCCAGCATTTT.